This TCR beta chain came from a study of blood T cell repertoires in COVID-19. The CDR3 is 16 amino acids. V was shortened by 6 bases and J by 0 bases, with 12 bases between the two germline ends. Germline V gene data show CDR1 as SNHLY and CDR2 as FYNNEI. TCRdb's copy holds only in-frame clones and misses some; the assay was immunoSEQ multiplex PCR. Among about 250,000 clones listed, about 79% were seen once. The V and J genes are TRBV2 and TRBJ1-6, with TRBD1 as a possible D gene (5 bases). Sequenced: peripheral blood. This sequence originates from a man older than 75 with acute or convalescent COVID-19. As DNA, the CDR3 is TGTGCCAGCAGACAGGACGAAAGCTCCTATAATTCACCCCTCCACTTT. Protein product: CASRQDESSYNSPLHF.